Below are 29 T cell receptor beta chains sequenced from a single sample in a study of shared clonotypes between healthy human individuals. Naive CD8 isolation took CD45RO-negative cells positively selected for CCR7 and excluded terminally differentiated effector memory CD45RA+ cells. The method was immunoSEQ multiplex PCR; TCRdb's version includes in-frame clones alone and lacks a portion of them. The sample carries some 800,000 clones, around 92% recorded once. Sequenced input: naive CD8+ T cells sorted from blood. These receptors were collected from a man younger than 45 in good health.

In regard to this clone: The same CDR3 arises from other DNA sequences in this sample as well. V is TRBV18 and J is TRBJ2-7, with 8 bases matching TRBD1. Germline trimming cut 2 bases from V and 0 bases from J; bases unmatched to any gene: 0. This CDR3 spans 14 amino acids. Germline loops: CDR1 KGHSH, CDR2 LQKENI. The CDR3 region has the DNA TGTGCCAGCTCACCAGGGACAGGCTCCTACGAGCAGTACTTC. This sequence encodes CASSPGTGSYEQYF.

This chain uses TRBV7-8 with TRBJ2-7; 7 bases are shared with TRBD2. Germline trimming cut 1 base from V and 13 bases from J; bases unmatched to any gene: 10. The CDR3 contains 13 residues. The V gene's germline CDR1 is SGHVS and CDR2 FQNEAQ. The CDR3, as DNA: TGTGCCAGCAGCTTAGGGCTAGCGGATTTATCCTACTTC. Protein: CASSLGLADLSYF.

The chain employs TRBV5-1 and TRBJ2-7, with a tentative D call TRBD2 (5 bases). The CDR3 sequence is 15 residues long. Germline V gives CDR1 SGHRS, CDR2 YFSETQ. With 4 bases removed from V and 3 bases from J, the gap between germline ends came to 17 bases. CDR3 sequence: CASSVALGVHYEQYF. CDR3 nucleotide sequence: TGCGCCAGCAGCGTGGCCCTCGGGGTTCACTACGAGCAGTACTTC.

As for this clone: The same CDR3 is also encoded by other DNA sequences in this sample. This chain joins TRBV27 and TRBJ2-5; D possibly corresponds to TRBD2 (6 bases). Deletions cut 1 base from V and 3 bases from J, with 9 bases between. Germline V lookup: CDR1 MNHEY, CDR2 SMNVEV (reference sequence). This CDR3 region has 14 residues. This chain's CDR3 is CASSLLGEEETQYF. The CDR3 DNA follows: TGTGCCAGCAGTTTATTGGGGGAGGAAGAGACCCAGTACTTC.

Note on this clone: The sample carries other DNA sequences with the same CDR3. The chain links TRBV28 to TRBJ2-1, with D unclear. V lost 5 bases, J lost 0 bases, and 11 bases lay in between. This CDR3 is built from 15 residues. From germline, CDR1 is MDHEN and CDR2 SYDVKM. DNA for the CDR3: TGTGCCAGCAGTCCGAGACTCCGCTCCTACAATGAGCAGTTCTTC. It specifies CASSPRLRSYNEQFF.

The rearrangement uses TRBV27 and TRBJ2-1, with D perhaps TRBD2 (5 bases). This CDR3 is 14 amino acids long. Trimming pared 7 bases from V and 5 bases from J, leaving 15 bases between. Germline V gene lookup returns CDR1 MNHEY and CDR2 SMNVEV (reference sequence). The CDR3 DNA sequence: TGTGCCAGCATGAGAAACTGGGGAGACAATGAGCAGTTCTTC. This sequence encodes CASMRNWGDNEQFF.

The chain has TRBV7-9 and TRBJ2-2; 7 bases are shared with TRBD2. CDR1 and CDR2 (germline): SEHNR, FQNEAQ (reference sequence). The CDR3 is made up of 14 amino acids. V trimming: 8 bases; J trimming: 5 bases; junction bases outside the gene matches: 8. CDR3 residues: CASEGGSRTGELFF. CDR3 bases: TGTGCCAGCGAGGGCGGGAGTCGTACCGGGGAGCTGTTTTTT.

The chain recombines TRBV25-1 with TRBJ1-1; no clear D gene. With 1 base removed from V and 3 bases from J, the gap between germline ends came to 12 bases. Germline V gene lookup returns CDR1 MGHDK and CDR2 SYGVNS. The CDR3 consists of 15 residues. The CDR3 protein is CASSELSVRDTEAFF. For the CDR3, the DNA is TGTGCCAGCAGTGAATTGTCGGTTCGGGACACTGAAGCTTTCTTT.

In regard to this clone: Within the sample, other DNA sequences also encode this same CDR3. This chain links TRBV4-1 with TRBJ2-7, with D perhaps matching TRBD1 (6 bases). CDR3 length equals 14 residues. Trimming took off 4 bases at V and 0 bases at J, with 10 bases between the two ends. Germline CDR1 MGHRA, CDR2 YSYEKL. CDR3 amino acids: CASSLRQDSYEQYF. The CDR3 DNA sequence: TGCGCCAGCAGCCTTCGACAGGACTCCTACGAGCAGTACTTC.

The V and J genes are TRBV7-9 and TRBJ2-7; D remains unclear. CDR1 is SEHNR and CDR2 is FQNEAQ in the germline V gene (reference sequence). V was pared by 2 bases and J by 6 bases, with 8 bases between. The CDR3 contains 12 residues. The CDR3 bases are TGTGCCAGCAGCTTAACGGCAGCCGAGCAGTACTTC. Translation gives CASSLTAAEQYF.

The J gene is TRBJ1-1, the V gene TRBV7-9, with D possibly being TRBD1 (5 bases). CDR3 length: 15 amino acids. Germline V gives CDR1 SEHNR, CDR2 FQNEAQ (reference sequence). Deletions cut 5 bases from V and 0 bases from J, with 13 bases between. The CDR3 sequence is CASSHERQLNTEAFF. In DNA form, the CDR3 reads TGTGCCAGCAGCCACGAGAGACAGTTGAACACTGAAGCTTTCTTT.

In this sample, this clone turned up many times. The chain is built from TRBV28 and TRBJ2-7; TRBD2 might be the D (5 bases). CDR3 size: 16 residues. The germline gives CDR1 MDHEN, CDR2 SYDVKM. Trimming took 7 bases from V and 2 from J, leaving 21 bases between them. The DNA of the CDR3 is TGTGCCAGCATGCCTGGGTCGGGGTTTGGTGCCTACGAGCAGTACTTC. This sequence encodes CASMPGSGFGAYEQYF. Drawing the rest from reference TRBV28 and TRBJ2-7, the complete variable domain is DVKVTQSSRYLVKRTGEKVFLECVQDMDHENMFWYRQDPGLGLRLIYFSYDVKMKEKGDIPEGYSVSREKKERFSLILESASTNQTSMYLCASMPGSGFGAYEQYFGPGTRLTVT.

V is TRBV6-5 and J is TRBJ2-1; TRBD2 might be the D (5 bases). Germline-derived CDR1 and CDR2 are MNHEY and SVGAGI. The CDR3 is made up of 14 amino acids. V lost 0 bases and J lost 10, with 13 bases in between. The DNA for the CDR3 is TGTGCCAGCAGTTACTCAACATCCGGGAAAGAGCAGTTCTTC. This gives the protein CASSYSTSGKEQFF.

V is TRBV27 and J is TRBJ2-7; D tentatively reads TRBD1 or TRBD2 (7 bases each). V lost 5 bases to trimming and J lost 3 bases, with 14 bases between them. From germline, CDR1 is MNHEY and CDR2 SMNVEV (reference sequence). This CDR3 region has 14 residues. The CDR3 DNA is TGTGCCAGCAGTCTTCAGGGGGAGGGCTACGAGCAGTACTTC. This translates into CASSLQGEGYEQYF.

The V call is TRBV7-6, the J call TRBJ2-2; 8 bases are a match to TRBD1. The CDR3 totals 15 residues. The trim removed 2 bases at V and 4 bases at J, leaving 3 bases unmatched. CDR1 and CDR2 from the germline V gene are SGHVS and FNYEAQ. The CDR3 nucleotides are TGTGCCAGCAGCTTATATACAGGGGGCACCGGGGAGCTGTTTTTT. Amino acid sequence: CASSLYTGGTGELFF.

The V call is TRBV29-1, the J call TRBJ2-7; 7 bases are shared with TRBD1. The length of the CDR3 is 15 residues. V was pared by 6 bases and J by 3 bases, with 14 bases of the junction left unmatched. CDR1 SQVTM and CDR2 ANQGSEA come from the germline V gene. The CDR3 nucleotides read TGCAGCGTCCCCGCCCCGACAGGGATGGGCTACGAGCAGTACTTC. Translated, it gives CSVPAPTGMGYEQYF.

The chain joins TRBV27 to TRBJ2-7, with D possibly TRBD1 on 5 matching bases. The CDR3 is 14 residues long. Trimming took off 5 bases at V and 2 bases at J, with 13 bases between the two ends. Germline V gene lookup returns CDR1 MNHEY and CDR2 SMNVEV (reference sequence). The CDR3 is CASSQGPATYEQYF. CDR3 DNA sequence: TGTGCCAGCAGTCAGGGTCCTGCCACCTACGAGCAGTACTTC.

The CDR3 sequence: CASSHRLAGEAYNEQFF. The CDR3 DNA follows: TGCGCCAGCAGCCACCGACTAGCGGGTGAGGCCTACAATGAGCAGTTCTTC. The chain links TRBV4-3 to TRBJ2-1; 10 nucleotides line up with TRBD2. The V gene end was trimmed by 3 bases and the J gene end by 2 bases; junction bases not matched to a gene: 7. Germline CDR1 reads LGHNA; CDR2 reads YSLEER. CDR3 length: 17 amino acids.

The chain has TRBV6-5 and TRBJ2-2; a possible D gene is TRBD2 (5 bases). The CDR3 sequence is 16 residues long. V lost 4 bases and J 1 base, leaving 13 bases between the germline ends. Per germline, CDR1 MNHEY and CDR2 SVGAGI. This CDR3 reads CASSFEMAGNTGELFF. CDR3 DNA sequence: TGTGCCAGCAGTTTTGAAATGGCGGGGAACACCGGGGAGCTGTTTTTT.

The chain links TRBV6-4 to TRBJ2-2; 9 nucleotides match TRBD1. CDR1 MRHNA and CDR2 SNTAGT come from the germline V gene. Trimming at V came to 1 base and at J to 5 bases, leaving 5 bases not matched to a gene. CDR3 size: 16 residues. CDR3 DNA sequence: TGTGCCAGCAGTGACTGGACAGGGGCTGGGACCGGGGAGCTGTTTTTT. Encoded protein: CASSDWTGAGTGELFF.

The chain recombines TRBV7-9 with TRBJ2-1; D gene uncertain. V lost 6 bases and J lost 8, with 8 bases in between. Germline V gene data show CDR1 as SEHNR and CDR2 as FQNEAQ (reference sequence). The length of the CDR3 is 11 residues. The CDR3 sequence is CASRPGHEQFF. CDR3 in DNA: TGTGCCAGCAGGCCGGGCCATGAGCAGTTCTTC.

V usage is TRBV7-6 and J usage is TRBJ2-3, with 7 bases identical to TRBD1. V shed 4 bases, J shed 6 bases, and the junction held 13 bases outside the gene matches. Germline CDR1 is SGHVS and CDR2 is FNYEAQ. The CDR3 has 16 amino acids. CDR3 residues: CASSSDSTGMLDTQYF. Written as DNA, the CDR3 is TGTGCCAGCAGCTCTGACTCGACAGGGATGTTGGATACGCAGTATTTT.

The V gene is TRBV27, the J gene TRBJ1-5, with D maybe TRBD1 (6 bases). The CDR3 runs to 16 residues. Trimming took off 7 bases at V and 3 bases at J, with 19 bases between the two ends. The germline V gene encodes CDR1 MNHEY and CDR2 SMNVEV (reference sequence). Here the CDR3 reads CASTPWAGAINQPQHF. The CDR3 DNA follows: TGTGCCAGCACCCCCTGGGCAGGGGCGATCAATCAGCCCCAGCATTTT.

V and J are TRBV5-6 and TRBJ2-1; D could derive from TRBD1 or TRBD2 (6 bases each). Trimming shortened V by 6 bases and J by 2 bases, and 15 bases separated the two germline ends. Per the germline V gene, CDR1 is SGHDT and CDR2 is YYEEEE. This CDR3 region has 15 residues. The CDR3 reads CASTMGAGTYNEQFF. The CDR3 DNA follows: TGTGCCAGCACTATGGGGGCGGGAACCTACAATGAGCAGTTCTTC.

This clone came up once. The V call is TRBV6-4, the J call TRBJ2-2, with a weak D call TRBD1 (5 bases). Germline CDR1 MRHNA, CDR2 SNTAGT. V gave up 4 bases and J gave up 7 bases, with 10 bases separating them. This CDR3 is 13 amino acids long. In DNA form, the CDR3 reads TGTGCCAGCAGTGTTCAGGGCCACGGGGAGCTGTTTTTT. Its protein is CASSVQGHGELFF.

The chain is built from TRBV10-3 and TRBJ2-1; D ambiguous. V was shortened by 0 bases and J by 0 bases, with 12 bases between the two germline ends. The CDR3 extends over 17 amino acids. The germline V gene has CDR1 ENHRY and CDR2 SYGVKD. CDR3 sequence: CAISESMRSSSYNEQFF. For the CDR3, the DNA is TGTGCCATCAGTGAGTCGATGCGGTCGAGCTCCTACAATGAGCAGTTCTTC.

The J gene is TRBJ2-7, the V gene TRBV11-2; D gene unclear. The CDR3 spans 13 residues. Germline loops: CDR1 SGHAT, CDR2 FQNNGV. Trimming pared 1 base from V and 1 base from J, leaving 5 bases between. The CDR3 loop is CASSLVSSYEQYF. CDR3 nucleotide sequence: TGTGCCAGCAGCTTAGTCAGTTCCTACGAGCAGTACTTC.

The chain links TRBV28 to TRBJ1-1; D is possibly TRBD1 (6 bases). This CDR3 comprises 12 residues. V shed 3 bases and J shed 8 bases, with 10 bases lying between them. CDR1 is MDHEN, CDR2 SYDVKM, per germline. The DNA of the CDR3 is TGTGCCAGCAGTTTGGGGGGGGCCGAAGCTTTCTTT. Translation gives CASSLGGAEAFF.

The CDR3 region is CASKGQLYYEQYF. The CDR3 DNA is TGTGCCAGCAAGGGACAGCTATACTACGAGCAGTACTTC. V usage is TRBV2 and J usage is TRBJ2-7; 7 positions agree with TRBD1. Germline CDR1 SNHLY, CDR2 FYNNEI. The CDR3 is 13 residues long. V shed 7 bases and J 3 bases; nucleotides not matched to a gene: 6.